This passage covers 7 T cell receptor beta chains from one sample sequenced in a study of blood T cell repertoires in COVID-19. TCRdb's copy holds only in-frame clones and misses some; the assay was immunoSEQ multiplex PCR. The table lists some 290,000 clones, approximately 86% of them singletons. Sequencing was done on a sample of peripheral blood. All receptors come from a man aged 18 to 35 with active or convalescent COVID-19.

This sequence joins TRBV13 and TRBJ1-2, with 7 bases aligning to TRBD1. Trimming removed 5 bases from V and 4 bases from J; junction bases left unmatched: 16. The CDR3 spans 17 residues. The germline CDR1 and CDR2 sequences are PRHDT and FYEKMQ (reference sequence). CDR3 amino acids: CASSPWGTADDFYGYTF. CDR3 nucleotide sequence: TGTGCCAGCAGCCCCTGGGGGACAGCGGACGACTTCTATGGCTACACCTTC. The full variable domain, in which reference TRBV13 and TRBJ1-2 provide the parts outside the CDR3, is AAGVIQSPRHLIKEKRETATLKCYPIPRHDTVYWYQQGPGQDPQFLISFYEKMQSDKGSIPDRFSAQQFSDYHSELNMSSLELGDSALYFCASSPWGTADDFYGYTFGSGTRLTVV.

CDR3 in DNA: TGTGCCAGCAGGGCCCGAGGCCACGGCACAGATACGCAGTATTTT. This codes for CASRARGHGTDTQYF. The chain recombines TRBV6-5 with TRBJ2-3; D is uncertain. The germline V gene encodes CDR1 MNHEY and CDR2 SVGAGI. CDR3 length: 15 residues. Between the trimmed V and J ends, which lost 6 bases and 1 base, there was a span of 14 bases.

J is TRBJ2-1 and V is TRBV6-5, with D perhaps matching TRBD2 (6 bases). Germline V gene lookup returns CDR1 MNHEY and CDR2 SVGAGI. V gave up 4 bases and J gave up 9 bases, with 13 bases separating them. The CDR3 sequence is 13 residues long. Here the CDR3 reads CASSSSSDAEQFF. The CDR3 nucleotides read TGTGCCAGCAGTTCGTCTAGCGACGCTGAGCAGTTCTTC.

The rearrangement uses TRBV5-1 and TRBJ2-7; the match to TRBD2 covers 7 bases. The CDR3 spans 16 residues. CDR1 is SGHRS and CDR2 is YFSETQ in the germline V gene. The V and J ends lost 3 bases and 0 bases, in that order; junction bases with no gene match: 9. For the CDR3, the DNA is TGCGCCAGCAGCTGGGGAGGGCCAGAGAGCTCCTACGAGCAGTACTTC. This gives the protein CASSWGGPESSYEQYF. The entire variable domain, with the rest obtained from reference TRBV5-1 and TRBJ2-7, is as follows: KAGVTQTPRYLIKTRGQQVTLSCSPISGHRSVSWYQQTPGQGLQFLFEYFSETQRNKGNFPGRFSGRQFSNSRSEMNVSTLELGDSALYLCASSWGGPESSYEQYFGPGTRLTVT.

A note on this clone: Additional DNA sequences in this sample encode the identical CDR3. V gene TRBV5-4 combines with J gene TRBJ1-2; 10 positions match TRBD1. Trimming took 0 bases from V and 4 from J; bases not matched to a gene: 3. There are 15 residues in the CDR3. Germline CDR1 is SGHNT and CDR2 is YYREEE (reference sequence). Here the CDR3 DNA reads TGTGCCAGCAGCTTGGGACAGGGGGCTTTCTATGGCTACACCTTC. It specifies CASSLGQGAFYGYTF.

This clone was found a few times. This rearrangement joins TRBV30 to TRBJ1-6; the D is unclear. Per germline, CDR1 GTSNPN and CDR2 SVGIG (reference sequence). Trimming took off 3 bases at V and 0 bases at J, with 15 bases between the two ends. The CDR3 totals 17 residues. The CDR3 region has the DNA TGTGCCTGGAGCGTTAGGAAACGGAGCTCCTATAATTCACCCCTCCACTTT. It translates to CAWSVRKRSSYNSPLHF.

The chain employs TRBV27 and TRBJ1-3; 7 bases align to TRBD1. This CDR3 comprises 15 residues. Trimming at V came to 0 bases and at J to 8 bases, leaving 7 bases not matched to a gene. The germline V gene has CDR1 MNHEY and CDR2 SMNVEV (reference sequence). The CDR3 here is CASSLSYAGGYTIYF. In DNA, the CDR3 is TGTGCCAGCAGTTTATCGTACGCAGGGGGGTACACCATATATTTT.